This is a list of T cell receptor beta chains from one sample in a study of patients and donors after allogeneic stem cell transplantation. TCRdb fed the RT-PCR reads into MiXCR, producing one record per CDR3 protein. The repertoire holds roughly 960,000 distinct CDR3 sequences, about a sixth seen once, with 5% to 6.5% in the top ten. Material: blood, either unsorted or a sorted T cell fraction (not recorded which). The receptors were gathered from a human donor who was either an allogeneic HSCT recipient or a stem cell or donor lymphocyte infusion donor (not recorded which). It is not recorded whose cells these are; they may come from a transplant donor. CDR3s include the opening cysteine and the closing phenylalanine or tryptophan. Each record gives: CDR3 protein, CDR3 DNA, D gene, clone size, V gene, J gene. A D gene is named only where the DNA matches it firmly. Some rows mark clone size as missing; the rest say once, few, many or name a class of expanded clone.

cdr3_aa: CASSQEGTAEAFF; cdr3_nt: TGCGCCAGCAGCCAAGAGGGAACAGCTGAAGCTTTCTTT; d_call: NA; clone_size: NA; v_call: TRBV4-3; j_call: TRBJ1-1
cdr3_aa: CASSVLPGSNQPQHF; cdr3_nt: TGTGCCAGCAGCGTACTACCTGGGAGCAATCAGCCCCAGCATTTT; d_call: NA; clone_size: NA; v_call: TRBV9; j_call: TRBJ1-5
cdr3_aa: CASSAAPWANTGELFF; cdr3_nt: TGTGCCAGCAGCGCCGCTCCCTGGGCAAACACCGGGGAGCTGTTTTTT; d_call: NA; clone_size: NA; v_call: TRBV9; j_call: TRBJ2-2
cdr3_aa: CASSHPPRTSAEQFF; cdr3_nt: TGTGCCAGCAGCCACCCCCCCCGGACTAGCGCTGAGCAGTTCTTC; d_call: TRBD2; clone_size: few; v_call: TRBV11-2; j_call: TRBJ2-1
cdr3_aa: CASRPRGNEQFF; cdr3_nt: TGCGCCAGCAGGCCCAGGGGGAATGAGCAGTTCTTC; d_call: TRBD1; clone_size: NA; v_call: TRBV5-1; j_call: TRBJ2-1
cdr3_aa: CATSDSGFNSPLHF; cdr3_nt: TGTGCCACCAGTGACTCCGGCTTTAATTCACCCCTCCACTTT; d_call: NA; clone_size: NA; v_call: TRBV24-1; j_call: TRBJ1-6
cdr3_aa: CASSWTLSGGLPVYNEQFF; cdr3_nt: TGTGCCAGCAGCTGGACCCTTTCGGGGGGGCTCCCGGTCTACAATGAGCAGTTCTTC; d_call: TRBD2; clone_size: few; v_call: TRBV11-1; j_call: TRBJ2-1
cdr3_aa: CASSRSTEAFF; cdr3_nt: TGTGCCAGCAGTAGAAGCACTGAAGCTTTCTTT; d_call: NA; clone_size: many; v_call: TRBV12-3/TRBV12-4; j_call: TRBJ1-1
cdr3_aa: CAIGQGDRYEQYF; cdr3_nt: TGTGCCATCGGACAGGGGGATAGGTACGAGCAGTACTTC; d_call: TRBD1; clone_size: NA; v_call: TRBV10-3; j_call: TRBJ2-7
cdr3_aa: CASLFPPRQTNTEAFF; cdr3_nt: TGTGCCAGCTTATTTCCCCCCAGACAGACAAACACTGAAGCTTTCTTT; d_call: NA; clone_size: few; v_call: TRBV7-3; j_call: TRBJ1-1
cdr3_aa: CASSLGELYNEQFF; cdr3_nt: TGCGCCAGCAGCCTGGGGGAGCTTTACAATGAGCAGTTCTTC; d_call: NA; clone_size: many; v_call: TRBV5-1; j_call: TRBJ2-1
cdr3_aa: CASSFGVGQGSYNEQFF; cdr3_nt: TGTGCCAGCAGTTTCGGGGTAGGCCAGGGCTCCTACAATGAGCAGTTCTTC; d_call: NA; clone_size: NA; v_call: TRBV12-3/TRBV12-4; j_call: TRBJ2-1
cdr3_aa: CSVISQEGNQPQHF; cdr3_nt: TGCAGCGTTATTTCTCAGGAGGGTAATCAGCCCCAGCATTTT; d_call: NA; clone_size: NA; v_call: TRBV29-1; j_call: TRBJ1-5
cdr3_aa: CASSLVSSSYEQYF; cdr3_nt: TGTGCCAGCAGTTTAGTTTCCAGCTCCTACGAGCAGTACTTC; d_call: NA; clone_size: NA; v_call: TRBV12-3/TRBV12-4; j_call: TRBJ2-7
cdr3_aa: CASIRDRGLYEQYF; cdr3_nt: TGTGCCAGCATCCGGGACAGGGGGCTCTACGAGCAGTACTTC; d_call: TRBD1; clone_size: once; v_call: TRBV6-2/TRBV6-3; j_call: TRBJ2-7
cdr3_aa: CSASSRDRVSYEQYF; cdr3_nt: TGCAGTGCTTCTAGCCGGGACAGGGTATCCTACGAGCAGTACTTC; d_call: TRBD1; clone_size: few; v_call: TRBV20-1; j_call: TRBJ2-7
cdr3_aa: CATSMPRGRWETQYF; cdr3_nt: TGTGCCACCTCAATGCCGAGGGGTCGCTGGGAGACCCAGTACTTC; d_call: NA; clone_size: NA; v_call: TRBV12-3/TRBV12-4; j_call: TRBJ2-5
cdr3_aa: CSVGGGATLEAFF; cdr3_nt: TGCAGCGTTGGAGGCGGGGCGACTTTGGAAGCTTTCTTT; d_call: NA; clone_size: NA; v_call: TRBV29-1; j_call: TRBJ1-1
cdr3_aa: CSPTTRGYGYTF; cdr3_nt: TGCAGCCCTACCACACGTGGGTATGGCTACACCTTC; d_call: NA; clone_size: few; v_call: TRBV29-1; j_call: TRBJ1-2
cdr3_aa: CASRPSKTGYYETQYF; cdr3_nt: TGTGCCAGCAGGCCGTCTAAAACAGGGTATTACGAGACCCAGTACTTC; d_call: NA; clone_size: NA; v_call: TRBV7-9; j_call: TRBJ2-5
cdr3_aa: CASRAISDRGLRPQHF; cdr3_nt: TGTGCCAGCAGGGCTATTTCGGACAGGGGTTTGAGGCCCCAGCATTTT; d_call: TRBD1; clone_size: NA; v_call: TRBV6-1; j_call: TRBJ1-5
cdr3_aa: CASSFPTGPRTDTQYF; cdr3_nt: TGTGCCAGCAGCTTCCCGACAGGACCCAGGACAGATACGCAGTATTTT; d_call: NA; clone_size: NA; v_call: TRBV7-2; j_call: TRBJ2-3
cdr3_aa: CASGLTGTSGSYEQYF; cdr3_nt: TGTGCTAGTGGTCTCACCGGGACTAGCGGGAGCTACGAGCAGTACTTC; d_call: TRBD2; clone_size: NA; v_call: TRBV12-5; j_call: TRBJ2-7
cdr3_aa: CASSVAGGLDEQYF; cdr3_nt: TGTGCCAGCAGCGTAGCAGGGGGTCTGGACGAGCAGTACTTC; d_call: TRBD1; clone_size: NA; v_call: TRBV9; j_call: TRBJ2-7
cdr3_aa: CASRPRDRAEKLFF; cdr3_nt: TGCGCCAGCAGACCCCGGGACAGGGCTGAAAAACTGTTTTTT; d_call: TRBD1; clone_size: NA; v_call: TRBV5-1; j_call: TRBJ1-4
cdr3_aa: CASRSTGAYWEQYF; cdr3_nt: TGTGCCAGCAGGTCCACAGGGGCCTACTGGGAGCAGTACTTC; d_call: TRBD1; clone_size: few; v_call: TRBV28; j_call: TRBJ2-7
cdr3_aa: CASSTGVAYNEQFF; cdr3_nt: TGTGCCAGCAGTACAGGGGTAGCCTACAATGAGCAGTTCTTC; d_call: TRBD1; clone_size: few; v_call: TRBV27; j_call: TRBJ2-1
cdr3_aa: CASSSGQTYNSPLHF; cdr3_nt: TGTGCCAGCAGTTCCGGACAGACGTATAATTCACCCCTCCACTTT; d_call: NA; clone_size: once; v_call: TRBV27; j_call: TRBJ1-6
cdr3_aa: CASSPEMNTEAFF; cdr3_nt: TGTGCCAGCTCACCTGAGATGAACACTGAAGCTTTCTTT; d_call: NA; clone_size: many; v_call: TRBV18; j_call: TRBJ1-1
cdr3_aa: CASSFLGANTGELFF; cdr3_nt: TGTGCCAGCAGTTTTCTAGGGGCCAACACCGGGGAGCTGTTTTTT; d_call: NA; clone_size: NA; v_call: TRBV12-3/TRBV12-4; j_call: TRBJ2-2
cdr3_aa: CASSQGGQTNYGYTF; cdr3_nt: TGCGCCAGCAGCCAGGGGGGGCAGACTAACTATGGCTACACCTTC; d_call: NA; clone_size: few; v_call: TRBV4-3; j_call: TRBJ1-2
cdr3_aa: CASSTVGQGARETQYF; cdr3_nt: TGTGCCAGCAGTACCGTTGGACAGGGGGCGCGAGAGACCCAGTACTTC; d_call: TRBD1; clone_size: many; v_call: TRBV12-3/TRBV12-4; j_call: TRBJ2-5
cdr3_aa: CSVEHGQFYGYTF; cdr3_nt: TGCAGCGTTGAACACGGACAGTTCTATGGCTACACCTTC; d_call: NA; clone_size: many; v_call: TRBV29-1; j_call: TRBJ1-2
cdr3_aa: CASSPGTDYGYTF; cdr3_nt: TGTGCCAGCAGCCCCGGGACAGACTATGGCTACACCTTC; d_call: TRBD1; clone_size: many; v_call: TRBV18; j_call: TRBJ1-2
cdr3_aa: CASSLTRVSPPTEAFF; cdr3_nt: TGTGCCAGCAGTTTAACGAGGGTCTCCCCACCGACTGAAGCTTTCTTT; d_call: NA; clone_size: NA; v_call: TRBV12-3/TRBV12-4; j_call: TRBJ1-1
cdr3_aa: CSARLPILQGAGETQYF; cdr3_nt: TGCAGTGCTAGACTTCCGATCCTACAGGGGGCGGGAGAGACCCAGTACTTC; d_call: TRBD1; clone_size: NA; v_call: TRBV20-1; j_call: TRBJ2-5
cdr3_aa: CASSVSGRQETQYF; cdr3_nt: TGTGCCAGCAGCGTTAGCGGGAGACAAGAGACCCAGTACTTC; d_call: TRBD2; clone_size: NA; v_call: TRBV9; j_call: TRBJ2-5
cdr3_aa: CASSMIAGTYNEQFF; cdr3_nt: TGTGCCAGTAGTATGATAGCGGGAACCTACAATGAGCAGTTCTTC; d_call: TRBD2; clone_size: NA; v_call: TRBV19; j_call: TRBJ2-1
cdr3_aa: CASSFGSKGQETQYF; cdr3_nt: TGTGCCAGCAGTTTCGGATCCAAGGGCCAAGAGACCCAGTACTTC; d_call: NA; clone_size: NA; v_call: TRBV12-3/TRBV12-4; j_call: TRBJ2-5
cdr3_aa: CASSYSGTGVRTKDSPLHF; cdr3_nt: TGTGCCAGCAGTTACTCCGGGACAGGGGTCCGAACTAAGGATTCACCCCTCCACTTT; d_call: TRBD1; clone_size: few; v_call: TRBV6-5; j_call: TRBJ1-6
cdr3_aa: CATSEGARTEVSGGYNEQFF; cdr3_nt: TGTGCCACCAGTGAAGGAGCTAGGACAGAGGTATCTGGGGGTTACAATGAGCAGTTCTTC; d_call: NA; clone_size: NA; v_call: TRBV24-1; j_call: TRBJ2-1
cdr3_aa: CASSWKGYNEQFF; cdr3_nt: TGCGCCAGCAGCTGGAAGGGATACAATGAGCAGTTCTTC; d_call: NA; clone_size: NA; v_call: TRBV5-1; j_call: TRBJ2-1
cdr3_aa: CASSDGTRSTDTQYF; cdr3_nt: TGTGCCAGCAGCGACGGGACTAGAAGCACAGATACGCAGTATTTT; d_call: TRBD2; clone_size: NA; v_call: TRBV7-6; j_call: TRBJ2-3
cdr3_aa: CASSDTGGSTGELFF; cdr3_nt: TGTGCCAGCAGCGACACAGGGGGCAGCACCGGGGAGCTGTTTTTT; d_call: TRBD1; clone_size: NA; v_call: TRBV7-9; j_call: TRBJ2-2
cdr3_aa: CASSQDTGSRNEQYF; cdr3_nt: TGCGCCAGCAGCCAAGATACGGGTTCCCGGAACGAGCAGTACTTC; d_call: NA; clone_size: few; v_call: TRBV4-3; j_call: TRBJ2-7
cdr3_aa: CASSKDGGTGTEAFF; cdr3_nt: TGTGCCAGCAGCAAAGATGGGGGGACGGGCACTGAAGCTTTCTTT; d_call: NA; clone_size: few; v_call: TRBV9; j_call: TRBJ1-1
cdr3_aa: CSVEEGGTLTGELFF; cdr3_nt: TGCAGCGTTGAAGAGGGGGGGACTCTCACCGGGGAGCTGTTTTTT; d_call: TRBD2; clone_size: many; v_call: TRBV29-1; j_call: TRBJ2-2
cdr3_aa: CAIRSLADSDTQYF; cdr3_nt: TGTGCCATCAGGAGCCTAGCGGACTCAGATACGCAGTATTTT; d_call: TRBD2; clone_size: NA; v_call: TRBV10-3; j_call: TRBJ2-3
cdr3_aa: CASIRQGAYVVDGYTF; cdr3_nt: TGTGCCAGCATCCGACAGGGGGCCTATGTTGTGGATGGCTACACCTTC; d_call: TRBD1; clone_size: few; v_call: TRBV2; j_call: TRBJ1-2